Presented here are 21 T cell receptor beta chains from one specimen sequenced in a study of chemoradiotherapy in HPV16-positive cancers (dated by TCRdb to the early 2020s). Library preparation used the immunoSEQ multiplex PCR assay. TCRdb mirrors the immuneACCESS table, restricted to in-frame sequences. Some clones are absent from its copies; in checked studies, under half trace to an unresolved V gene, and the reason for the others is unknown. This sample comprises tens of thousands of clones, over 85% of them detected only once. The ten largest clones add up to 4.5% to 7% of the sample. The specimen was blood, collected from a patient who underwent chemoradiotherapy. These TCRs come from a human donor with HPV-associated anogenital cancer.

The chain has TRBV20-1 and TRBJ2-7; D is uncertain. The germline V gene encodes CDR1 DFQATT and CDR2 SNEGSKA (reference sequence). Deletions cut 8 bases from V and 5 bases from J, with 7 bases between. CDR3 length equals 9 residues. The CDR3 spells CSFRDEQYF. The DNA of the CDR3 is TGCAGTTTTCGGGACGAGCAGTACTTC.

This chain links TRBV6-5 with TRBJ2-5; TRBD1 aligns across 10 bases. In germline, CDR1 is MNHEY, CDR2 SVGAGI. V gave up 2 bases and J gave up 4 bases; unmatched junction bases: 7. CDR3 length: 16 amino acids. The CDR3 protein is CASSYRDRGFPETQYF. The CDR3, as DNA: TGTGCCAGCAGTTACCGGGACAGGGGCTTCCCAGAGACCCAGTACTTC.

This sequence joins TRBV7-9 and TRBJ1-3, with 7 bases that match TRBD1. CDR3 length: 15 amino acids. The trim removed 6 bases at V and 0 bases at J, leaving 5 bases unmatched. Germline-derived CDR1 and CDR2 are SEHNR and FQNEAQ (reference sequence). CDR3 sequence reads: CASRNRGPSGNTIYF. DNA of the CDR3: TGTGCCAGCAGGAACAGGGGCCCCTCTGGAAACACCATATATTTT.

This clone occurred once. The CDR3 sequence is CASSGGGRSTDTQYF. The CDR3 DNA reads TGTGCCAGCAGCGGGGGGGGACGTTCCACAGATACGCAGTATTTT. V and J are TRBV9 and TRBJ2-3; TRBD2 agrees at 7 bases. The CDR3 consists of 15 residues. With V trimmed by 3 bases and J by 2 bases, 6 bases remained unmatched. From germline, CDR1 is SGDLS and CDR2 YYNGEE.

The chain links TRBV9 to TRBJ2-1; perhaps TRBD2 as D (5 bases). The CDR3 spans 15 residues. V lost 7 bases to trimming and J lost 7 bases, with 21 bases between them. Germline values: CDR1 SGDLS, CDR2 YYNGEE. In DNA, the CDR3 is TGTGCCAGCGCACCGAGAGGGTCGAGAGGGAATGAGCAGTTCTTC. It specifies CASAPRGSRGNEQFF.

The chain carries TRBV5-4 and TRBJ1-2; TRBD1 might be the D (5 bases). This CDR3 spans 14 amino acids. CDR1 and CDR2 from the germline V gene are SGHNT and YYREEE (reference sequence). Deletions cut 2 bases from V and 4 bases from J, with 12 bases between. The CDR3 DNA sequence: TGTGCCAGCAGCTTCAACGGCGGGGGCTATGGCTACACCTTC. Amino acids: CASSFNGGGYGYTF.

The V gene is TRBV6-1, the J gene TRBJ1-2; 10 bases match TRBD1. This CDR3 spans 13 amino acids. V trimming: 6 bases; J trimming: 8 bases; junction bases outside the gene matches: 6. Germline V gene data show CDR1 as MNHNS and CDR2 as SASEGT. The CDR3 is CASRPGQGQGYTF. CDR3 DNA sequence: TGTGCCAGCAGGCCGGGACAGGGGCAAGGCTACACCTTC.

V usage is TRBV15 and J usage is TRBJ1-2; D is uncertain. CDR1 and CDR2 from the germline V gene are LNHNV and YYDKDF (reference sequence). Trimming cost V 0 bases and J 4 bases, with 6 bases left between them. The CDR3 has 13 amino acids. The CDR3 loop is CATSRDVAYGYTF. The CDR3 nucleotides read TGTGCCACCAGCAGAGATGTTGCCTATGGCTACACCTTC.

This clone showed up just once. V usage is TRBV2 and J usage is TRBJ2-5, with D perhaps TRBD1 (6 bases). V lost 4 bases, J lost 5 bases, and 8 bases lay in between. This CDR3 has 12 amino acids. From germline, CDR1 is SNHLY and CDR2 FYNNEI. CDR3 amino acids: CASSAGDETQYF. As DNA, the CDR3 is TGTGCCAGCAGTGCAGGGGACGAGACCCAGTACTTC.

The chain combines TRBV9 with TRBJ2-2, with 10 bases lining up with TRBD2. The CDR3 is 16 amino acids. Germline V CDR1 and CDR2: SGDLS, YYNGEE. The ends lost 4 bases at V and 6 bases at J; junction bases unmatched: 9. CDR3 region: CASSSGLAMRAGELFF. CDR3 in DNA: TGTGCCAGCAGCTCGGGACTAGCGATGAGAGCCGGGGAGCTGTTTTTT.

The chain joins TRBV30 to TRBJ2-3; tentatively, D is TRBD2 (5 bases). CDR1 is GTSNPN, CDR2 SVGIG, per germline (reference sequence). This CDR3 has 13 amino acids. The V end was cut by 4 bases, the J end by 6 bases, with 14 bases between. The CDR3 here is CAWTAARGDTQYF. The CDR3 coding sequence is TGTGCCTGGACAGCTGCGCGCGGGGATACGCAGTATTTT.

V and J are TRBV5-6 and TRBJ2-3; 11 nucleotides line up with TRBD2. This CDR3 spans 18 amino acids. Germline V gene lookup returns CDR1 SGHDT and CDR2 YYEEEE. After removal of 3 bases from V and 2 bases from J, the junction contained 11 bases not matched to a gene. The CDR3 here is CASSSALAGGPTTDTQYF. CDR3 coding DNA: TGTGCCAGCAGCTCTGCTCTAGCGGGGGGCCCGACCACAGATACGCAGTATTTT.

The genes are TRBV5-1 and TRBJ2-2; D tentatively reads TRBD1 or TRBD2 (5 bases each). The V end was cut by 6 bases, the J end by 0 bases, with 12 bases between. The CDR3 consists of 15 residues. Germline lookup yields CDR1 SGHRS and CDR2 YFSETQ. CDR3 loop: CASMSTGPNTGELFF. The CDR3 region has the DNA TGCGCCAGCATGTCCACGGGGCCGAACACCGGGGAGCTGTTTTTT.

The rearrangement links TRBV5-1 to TRBJ1-1, with D possibly TRBD1 on 6 matching bases. From germline, CDR1 is SGHRS and CDR2 YFSETQ. Trimming cost V 1 base and J 4 bases, with 23 bases left between them. This CDR3 has 18 amino acids. The CDR3, as DNA: TGCGCCAGCAGCTTGACCAAGGGCGGGGGCGAGGTGGGCACTGAAGCTTTCTTT. Encoded protein: CASSLTKGGGEVGTEAFF.

This chain links TRBV18 with TRBJ1-1; maybe TRBD1 (6 bases). Germline loops: CDR1 KGHSH, CDR2 LQKENI. V was clipped by 4 bases and J by 2 bases, with 14 bases between them. The CDR3 is made up of 15 amino acids. CDR3 region: CASSLNREINTEAFF. CDR3 in DNA: TGTGCCAGCTCACTAAACAGGGAAATAAACACTGAAGCTTTCTTT.

The chain joins TRBV6-5 to TRBJ1-5, with a weak D call TRBD1 (5 bases). The CDR3 spans 14 residues. Germline CDR1 reads MNHEY; CDR2 reads SVGAGI. V lost 2 bases, J lost 6 bases, and 11 bases lay in between. The DNA for the CDR3 is TGTGCCAGCAGTTACGGGGGGAGATCTCAGCCCCAGCATTTT. It yields the protein CASSYGGRSQPQHF.

This clone was observed a handful of times. The CDR3, as DNA: TGTGCCAGCAGACCCGGACAGGGGGCAGGGTCACCCCTCCACTTT. It yields the protein CASRPGQGAGSPLHF. J is TRBJ1-6 and V is TRBV28, with 11 bases fitting TRBD1. From germline, CDR1 is MDHEN and CDR2 SYDVKM. The length of the CDR3 is 15 residues. V lost 6 bases to trimming and J lost 10 bases; unmatched junction nucleotides: 8.

The genes are TRBV7-9 and TRBJ1-5; no clear D. The CDR3 extends over 12 amino acids. Germline assignment: CDR1 SEHNR and CDR2 FQNEAQ (reference sequence). V was clipped by 11 bases and J by 4 bases, with 12 bases between them. CDR3 region: CAVSGLNQPQHF. CDR3 bases: TGTGCCGTCTCGGGGTTGAATCAGCCCCAGCATTTT.

The chain recombines TRBV7-9 with TRBJ2-5; TRBD2 agrees at 8 bases. V dropped 5 bases and J dropped 7; count of bases not matched to a gene: 6. The CDR3 contains 13 residues. CDR1 SEHNR and CDR2 FQNEAQ come from the germline V gene (reference sequence). The CDR3: CASSTLAGSTQYF. Written as DNA, the CDR3 is TGTGCCAGCAGCACTTTAGCGGGGTCGACCCAGTACTTC.

The J gene is TRBJ2-7, the V gene TRBV2, with D maybe TRBD1 (6 bases). V was clipped by 10 bases and J by 0 bases, with 13 bases between them. The CDR3 runs to 13 residues. Germline lookup yields CDR1 SNHLY and CDR2 FYNNEI. The CDR3 loop reads CATGTRGSYEQYF. CDR3 bases: TGTGCCACCGGGACACGAGGCTCCTACGAGCAGTACTTC.

This clone has a handful of counts. The genes are TRBV5-4 and TRBJ2-2, with 8 bases aligning to TRBD1. The CDR3 totals 16 residues. Looked up from germline, CDR1 is SGHNT and CDR2 is YYREEE (reference sequence). V shed 2 bases, J shed 7 bases, and the junction held 10 bases outside the gene matches. CDR3 nucleotide sequence: TGTGCCAGCAGCTTACCAGGGGGCGGTTCTGTCGGGGAGCTGTTTTTT. Residues: CASSLPGGGSVGELFF.